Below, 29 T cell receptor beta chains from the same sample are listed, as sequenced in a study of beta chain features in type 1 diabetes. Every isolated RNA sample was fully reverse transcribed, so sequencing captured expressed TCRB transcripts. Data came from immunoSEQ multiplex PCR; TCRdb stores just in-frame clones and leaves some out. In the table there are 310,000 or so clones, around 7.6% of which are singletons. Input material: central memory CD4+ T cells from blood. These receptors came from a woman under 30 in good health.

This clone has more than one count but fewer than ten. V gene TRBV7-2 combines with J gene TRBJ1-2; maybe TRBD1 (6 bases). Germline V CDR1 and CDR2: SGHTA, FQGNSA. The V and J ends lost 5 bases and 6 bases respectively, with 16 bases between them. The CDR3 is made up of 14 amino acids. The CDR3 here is CASSLTGQFHGYTF. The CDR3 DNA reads TGTGCCAGCAGCCTGACCGGACAGTTCCATGGCTACACCTTC.

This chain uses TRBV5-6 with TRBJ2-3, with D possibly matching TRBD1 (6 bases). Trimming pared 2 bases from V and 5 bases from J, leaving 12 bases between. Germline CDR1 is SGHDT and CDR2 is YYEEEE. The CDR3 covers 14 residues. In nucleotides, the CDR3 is TGTGCCAGCAGCTTCCCAGGGGCCCAAGATACGCAGTATTTT. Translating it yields CASSFPGAQDTQYF. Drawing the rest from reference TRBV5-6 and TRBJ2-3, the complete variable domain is DAGVTQSPTHLIKTRGQQVTLRCSPKSGHDTVSWYQQALGQGPQFIFQYYEEEERQRGNFPDRFSGHQFPNYSSELNVNALLLGDSALYLCASSFPGAQDTQYFGPGTRLTVL.

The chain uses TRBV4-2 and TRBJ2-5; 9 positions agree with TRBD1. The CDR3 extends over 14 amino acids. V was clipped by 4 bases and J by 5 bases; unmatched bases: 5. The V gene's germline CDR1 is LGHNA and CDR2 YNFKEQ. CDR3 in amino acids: CASSRDRASETQYF. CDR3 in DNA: TGTGCCAGCAGCCGGGACAGGGCGTCGGAGACCCAGTACTTC.

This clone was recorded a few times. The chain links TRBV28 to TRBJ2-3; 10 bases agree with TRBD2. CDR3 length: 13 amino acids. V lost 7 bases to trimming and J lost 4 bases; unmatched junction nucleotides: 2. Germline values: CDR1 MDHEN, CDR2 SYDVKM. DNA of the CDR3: TGTGCCAGCATGCTAGCGGGAGCAGATACGCAGTATTTT. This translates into CASMLAGADTQYF.

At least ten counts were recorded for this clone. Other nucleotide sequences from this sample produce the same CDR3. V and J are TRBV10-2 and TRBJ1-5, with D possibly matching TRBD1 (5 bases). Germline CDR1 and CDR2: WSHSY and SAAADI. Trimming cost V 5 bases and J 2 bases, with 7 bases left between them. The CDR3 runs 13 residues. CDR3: CASSLQGNQPQHF. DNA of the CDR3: TGCGCCAGCAGTCTACAGGGCAATCAGCCCCAGCATTTT.

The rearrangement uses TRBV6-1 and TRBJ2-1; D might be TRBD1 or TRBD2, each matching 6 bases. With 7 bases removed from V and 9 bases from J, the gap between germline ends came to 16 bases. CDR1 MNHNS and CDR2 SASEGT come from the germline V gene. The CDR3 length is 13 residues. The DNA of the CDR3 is TGTGCCAGCACCAGAAGTCGGGGGCTTGAGCAGTTCTTC. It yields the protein CASTRSRGLEQFF.

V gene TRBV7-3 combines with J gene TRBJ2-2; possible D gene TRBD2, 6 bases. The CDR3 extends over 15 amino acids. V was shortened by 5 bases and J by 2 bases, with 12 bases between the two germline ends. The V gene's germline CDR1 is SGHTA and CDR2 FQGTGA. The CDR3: CASSPAGKNTGELFF. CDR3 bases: TGTGCCAGCAGCCCCGCGGGGAAAAACACCGGGGAGCTGTTTTTT.

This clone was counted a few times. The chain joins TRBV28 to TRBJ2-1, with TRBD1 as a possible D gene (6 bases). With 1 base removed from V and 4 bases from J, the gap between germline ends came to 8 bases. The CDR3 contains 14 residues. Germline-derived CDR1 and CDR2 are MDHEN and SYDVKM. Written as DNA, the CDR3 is TGTGCCAGCAGTTTATCTCAGGGGTACAATGAGCAGTTCTTC. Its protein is CASSLSQGYNEQFF.

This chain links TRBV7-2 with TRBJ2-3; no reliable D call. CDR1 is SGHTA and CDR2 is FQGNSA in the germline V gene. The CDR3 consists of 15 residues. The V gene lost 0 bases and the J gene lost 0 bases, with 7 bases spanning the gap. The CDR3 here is CASSLARLSTDTQYF. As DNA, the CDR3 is TGTGCCAGCAGCTTAGCTAGACTGAGCACAGATACGCAGTATTTT.

CDR3 sequence (DNA): TGTGCCAGCAGATCTAGCTTCTCCACAGATACGCAGTATTTT. This translates into CASRSSFSTDTQYF. The chain couples TRBV6-5 to TRBJ2-3; a possible D gene is TRBD2 (5 bases). This CDR3 spans 14 amino acids. V lost 6 bases, J lost 2 bases, and 12 bases lay in between. Per germline, CDR1 MNHEY and CDR2 SVGAGI.

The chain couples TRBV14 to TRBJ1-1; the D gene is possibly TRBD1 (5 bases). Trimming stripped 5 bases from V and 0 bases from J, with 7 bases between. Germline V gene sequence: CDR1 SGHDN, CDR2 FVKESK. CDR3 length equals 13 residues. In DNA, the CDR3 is TGTGCCAGCAGCTGGGGGGTGAACACTGAAGCTTTCTTT. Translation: CASSWGVNTEAFF. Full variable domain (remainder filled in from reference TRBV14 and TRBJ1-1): EAGVTQFPSHSVIEKGQTVTLRCDPISGHDNLYWYRRVMGKEIKFLLHFVKESKQDESGMPNNRFLAERTGGTYSTLKVQPAELEDSGVYFCASSWGVNTEAFFGQGTRLTVV.

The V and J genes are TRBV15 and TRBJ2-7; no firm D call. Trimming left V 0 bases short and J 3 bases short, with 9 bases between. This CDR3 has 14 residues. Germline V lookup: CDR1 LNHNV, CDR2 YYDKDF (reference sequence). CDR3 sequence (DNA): TGTGCCACCAGCAGAGATGCTCGAGGCTACGAGCAGTACTTC. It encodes CATSRDARGYEQYF.

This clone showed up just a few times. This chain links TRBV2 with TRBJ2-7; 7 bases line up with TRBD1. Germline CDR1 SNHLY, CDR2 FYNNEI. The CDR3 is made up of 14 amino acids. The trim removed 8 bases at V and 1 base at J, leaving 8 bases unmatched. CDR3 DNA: TGTGCCAGCTTGGTAGGACAGGAGTCCTACGAGCAGTACTTC. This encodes CASLVGQESYEQYF.

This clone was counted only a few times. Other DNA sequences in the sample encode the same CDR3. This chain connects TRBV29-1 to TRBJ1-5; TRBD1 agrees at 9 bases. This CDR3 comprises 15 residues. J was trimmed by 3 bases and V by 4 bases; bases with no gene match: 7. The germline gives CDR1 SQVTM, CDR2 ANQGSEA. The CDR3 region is CSVVVTGGNNQPQHF. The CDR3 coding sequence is TGCAGCGTTGTTGTAACAGGGGGCAACAATCAGCCCCAGCATTTT.

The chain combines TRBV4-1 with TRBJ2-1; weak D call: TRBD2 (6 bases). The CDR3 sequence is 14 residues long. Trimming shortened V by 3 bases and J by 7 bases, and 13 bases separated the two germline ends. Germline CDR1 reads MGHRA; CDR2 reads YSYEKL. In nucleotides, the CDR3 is TGCGCCAGCAGCCACGACTATAGCGGTAATGAGCAGTTCTTC. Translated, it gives CASSHDYSGNEQFF.

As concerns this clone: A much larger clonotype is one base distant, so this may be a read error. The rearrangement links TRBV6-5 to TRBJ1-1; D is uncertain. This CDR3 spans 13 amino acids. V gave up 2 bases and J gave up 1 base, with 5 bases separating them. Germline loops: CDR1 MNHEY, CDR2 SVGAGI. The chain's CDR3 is CASSYQTNTEAFF. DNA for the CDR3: TGTGCCAGCAGTTACCAGACGAACACTGAAGCTTTCTTT.

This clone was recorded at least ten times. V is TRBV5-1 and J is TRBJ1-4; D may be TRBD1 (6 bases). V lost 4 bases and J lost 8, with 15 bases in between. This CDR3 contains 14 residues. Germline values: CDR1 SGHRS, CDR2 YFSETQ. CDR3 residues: CASSPGGAEEKLFF. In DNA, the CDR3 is TGCGCCAGCAGCCCCGGGGGGGCTGAAGAAAAACTGTTTTTT.

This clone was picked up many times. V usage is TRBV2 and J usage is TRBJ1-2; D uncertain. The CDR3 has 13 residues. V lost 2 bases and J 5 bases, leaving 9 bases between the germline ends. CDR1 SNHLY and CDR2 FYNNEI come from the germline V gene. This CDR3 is CASSEQASYGYTF. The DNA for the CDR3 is TGTGCCAGCAGTGAACAGGCTTCATATGGCTACACCTTC.

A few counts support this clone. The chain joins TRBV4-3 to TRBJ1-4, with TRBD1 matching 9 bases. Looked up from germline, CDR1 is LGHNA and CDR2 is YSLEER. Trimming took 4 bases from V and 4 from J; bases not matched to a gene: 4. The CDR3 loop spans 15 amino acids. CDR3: CASSLGDRDNEKLFF. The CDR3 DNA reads TGCGCCAGCAGCCTTGGGGACAGGGATAATGAAAAACTGTTTTTT.

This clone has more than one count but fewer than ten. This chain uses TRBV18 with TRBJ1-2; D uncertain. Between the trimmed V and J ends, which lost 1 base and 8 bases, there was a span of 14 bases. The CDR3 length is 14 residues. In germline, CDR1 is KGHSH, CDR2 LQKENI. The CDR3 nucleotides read TGTGCCAGCTCACCACTCTTTGAGGACTCGGGCTACACCTTC. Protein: CASSPLFEDSGYTF.

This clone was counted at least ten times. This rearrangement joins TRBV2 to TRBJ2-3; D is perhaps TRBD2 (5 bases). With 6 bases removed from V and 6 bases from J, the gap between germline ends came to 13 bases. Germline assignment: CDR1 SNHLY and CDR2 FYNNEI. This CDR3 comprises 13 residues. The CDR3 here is CASSDRGADTQYF. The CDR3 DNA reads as TGTGCCAGCAGCGATCGGGGTGCTGATACGCAGTATTTT.

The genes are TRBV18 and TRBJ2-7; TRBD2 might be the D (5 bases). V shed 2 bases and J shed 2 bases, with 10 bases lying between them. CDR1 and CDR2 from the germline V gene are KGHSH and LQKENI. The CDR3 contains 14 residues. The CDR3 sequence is CASSPRGSPYEQYF. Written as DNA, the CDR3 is TGTGCCAGCTCACCAAGAGGGAGCCCCTACGAGCAGTACTTC.

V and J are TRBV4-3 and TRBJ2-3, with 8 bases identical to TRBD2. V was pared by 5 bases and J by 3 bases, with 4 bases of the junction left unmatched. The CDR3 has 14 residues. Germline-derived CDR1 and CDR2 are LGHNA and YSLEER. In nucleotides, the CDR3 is TGCGCCAGCAGCAGGGTAGCGGGGACAGATACGCAGTATTTT. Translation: CASSRVAGTDTQYF.

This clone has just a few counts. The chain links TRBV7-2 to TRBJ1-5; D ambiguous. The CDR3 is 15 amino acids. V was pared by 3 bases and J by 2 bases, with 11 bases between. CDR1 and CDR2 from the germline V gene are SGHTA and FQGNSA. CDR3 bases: TGTGCCAGCAGCTTGGAAGGTACGGGCAATCAGCCCCAGCATTTT. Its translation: CASSLEGTGNQPQHF.

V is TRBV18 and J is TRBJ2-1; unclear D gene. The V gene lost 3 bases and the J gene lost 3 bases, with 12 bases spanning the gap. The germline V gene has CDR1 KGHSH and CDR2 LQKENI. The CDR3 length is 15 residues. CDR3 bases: TGTGCCAGCTCACCGCAAAGTGACCGCTACAATGAGCAGTTCTTC. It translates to CASSPQSDRYNEQFF.

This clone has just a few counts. In DNA, the CDR3 is TGCAGCGTTGAAGATCCCCAAGGGGTGTTTTTT. It specifies CSVEDPQGVFF. The gene calls are TRBV29-1 and TRBJ2-2; D possibly corresponds to TRBD1 (5 bases). Trimming removed 0 bases from V and 15 bases from J, with 11 bases in between. The CDR3 loop spans 11 amino acids. Per germline, CDR1 SQVTM and CDR2 ANQGSEA.

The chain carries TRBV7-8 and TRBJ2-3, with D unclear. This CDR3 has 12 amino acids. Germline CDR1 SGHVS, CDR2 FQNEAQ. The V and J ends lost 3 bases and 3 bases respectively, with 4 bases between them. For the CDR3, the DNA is TGTGCCAGCAGCTTTGGAACAGATACGCAGTATTTT. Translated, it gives CASSFGTDTQYF.

This CDR3 is CASSLTPARGTEAFF. The CDR3 DNA reads as TGTGCCAGCAGCTTAACGCCGGCACGGGGGACTGAAGCTTTCTTT. The rearrangement links TRBV7-9 to TRBJ1-1, with D possibly TRBD1 on 5 matching bases. CDR1 and CDR2 from the germline V gene are SEHNR and FQNEAQ (reference sequence). Trimming took 2 bases from V and 5 from J, leaving 15 bases between them. The CDR3 contains 15 residues. Full variable domain (rest looked up from reference TRBV7-9 and TRBJ1-1): DTGVSQNPRHKITKRGQNVTFRCDPISEHNRLYWYRQTLGQGPEFLTYFQNEAQLEKSRLLSDRFSAERPKGSFSTLEIQRTEQGDSAMYLCASSLTPARGTEAFFGQGTRLTVV.

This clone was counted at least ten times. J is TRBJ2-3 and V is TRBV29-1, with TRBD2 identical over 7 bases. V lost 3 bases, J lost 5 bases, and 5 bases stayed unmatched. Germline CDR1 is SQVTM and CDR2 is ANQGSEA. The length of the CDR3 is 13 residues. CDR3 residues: CSVEAGAVDTQYF. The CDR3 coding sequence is TGCAGCGTTGAGGCGGGAGCGGTAGATACGCAGTATTTT.